This record looks at one T cell receptor beta chain sequence and its context. Its recognized antigen is unknown. One base away there is no much larger clone; base qualities are not given. These data belong to a study of siplizumab effects on memory and regulatory T cells (dated by TCRdb to the late 2010s). Background for the entire study: The effect of the anti-CD2 antibody siplizumab on alloreactive T-cell subsets was examined in allogeneic mixed lymphocyte reactions constructed from human PBMCs.

Library preparation was by the immunoSEQ multiplex PCR assay. About 10^5 TCR templates per sample were assayed by the deep sequencing platform. Genomic DNA extracted from sorted T cells was the material used for TCRbeta CDR3 sequencing. The authors' analysis ran thus. The R programming language was used for clonal analysis of TCRbeta CDR3 data. Unstimulated samples were compared with post-reaction CFSE-low samples to define alloreactive CD4+ and CD8+ clones. Regulatory or non-regulatory origin of alloreactive CD4+ clones was assigned by matching sequences to the sorted unstimulated Treg and non-Treg repertoires. Entries here come from immuneACCESS through TCRdb and include only in-frame sequences with V and J called. Some clones fail to appear in such tables; in the studies checked, an unresolved V gene covers under half of the shortfall, and the cause of the remainder is unknown. That table supplies the V and J calls and clone size; D and trimming were determined from the DNA. The sample table records tens of thousands of clones; around 78% of these occur just once. Clones ranked in the top ten supply approximately 3.4% of the sample.

V sheds 4 bases and J sheds 6 bases, leaving 7 bases between their ends. The CDR3 numbers 12 residues from cysteine through phenylalanine. Here the CDR3 DNA is all that survives: 36 bases in frame from base 1. The CDR1 and CDR2 encoded by the germline V gene are MGHRA and YSYEKL. In addition, sequencing in three donor pairs included unstimulated CD8+ effector memory subsets alongside CD4+ naive, CD8+ naive, CD8+ TEMRA and CD4+ memory subsets. Sorted unstimulated T cells and proliferating T cells recovered from mixed lymphocyte reactions were subjected to TCRbeta CDR3 sequencing. Fresh whole blood from ten to eleven HLA-typed healthy donors served as the source for isolating PBMCs. Study-wide findings and limitations: Because sequences below about 10^-5 frequency were poorly captured, only a minor fraction of alloreactive clones could be mapped to unstimulated subsets. Whether proliferating Tregs from siplizumab cultures actually had suppressive function was not functionally confirmed. The cumulative frequency of alloreactive sequences that could be traced back to unstimulated CD4+ memory T cells was significantly reduced by siplizumab. A naive or memory phenotype could not be assigned to roughly 75-96% of proliferating CD4+ or CD8+ clones. Unstimulated naive T cells appeared more diverse than memory T cells, and naive cells seemed to contribute substantially to the alloresponse. Of the alloreactive CD4+ clones that could be mapped, the Treg-derived share averaged about 70% with siplizumab compared with around 25% in control reactions.

What was sequenced was memory CD4+ T cells sorted from blood. The cell subset or site label here, explained by the study, means: unstimulated CD4+ memory T cells. The chain is encoded by TRBV4-1 joined to TRBJ1-5, with no confident D gene call. The source is a human donor in good health. The CDR3 sequence is CASSPMSQPQHF. The nucleotide sequence is given as TGCGCCAGCAGCCCAATGTCTCAGCCCCAGCATTTT.